This T cell receptor (beta chain) was sequenced during a study of blood T cell repertoires in COVID-19. For the study at large: Sites across the United States, Italy and Spain contributed samples from acute and convalescent COVID-19. T cells, B-cell-depleted T cells, or PBMCs supplied cDNA or gDNA.

Study processing details: Amplification of reference gene primers was used by the study to estimate nucleated cell counts. TCRdb's table, derived via immunoSEQ multiplex PCR, lists solely in-frame clones and lacks some. That table furnishes V, J and clone size, whereas the DNA furnished D and trimming. Among around 76,000 clones listed, approximately 89% were seen once. This clone was detected only once. This clonotype originated in a human donor in a cohort sampled during active COVID-19. Sequenced sample: peripheral blood.

CDR3 residues: CASSERGYSPLHF. The CDR3, as DNA: TGTGCCAGCAGCGAGAGGGGGTACTCACCCCTCCACTTT. This chain joins TRBV6-2 or TRBV6-3 and TRBJ1-6; TRBD1 might be the D (6 bases). V was shortened by 6 bases and J by 10 bases, with 13 bases between the two germline ends. The CDR3 runs to 13 residues. The germline CDR1 and CDR2 sequences are MNHEY and SVGEGT.